This TCR beta chain was captured by sequencing in a study of T cell responses to AZD1222 COVID-19 vaccine (dated by TCRdb to the early 2020s). Some background on the complete study: AZD1222 recipients given second doses at about 4 weeks or at about 12 weeks were pooled, since spike-specific TCR depth and breadth were not found to differ between the two schedules. TCR sequencing was performed for about 240 trial participants, of whom 207 were given two doses of AZD1222 and approximately 25 were given two doses of MenACWY control vaccine. Enrollment into the trials was organized by age into subgroups of 18-55, 56-69 and 70-plus years, and those subgroups contained roughly 140, 27 and 60 TCR-sequenced participants, respectively. The investigation overall reported the following: Epitopes outside the regions mutated in the B.1.351 and B.1.1.7 variants were reportedly recognized by nearly half of the unique spike-specific TCRs. The vaccine-associated CD4 TCRs covered the entire spike protein, and the dominant responses fell in regions 160-218 and 743-854. The 56-69-year group was small, and its depth increase did not reach significance, likely because of low power. Conclusions about previously exposed vaccinees are limited because only 5 or 6 AZD1222 recipients were SARS-CoV-2 seropositive at baseline. Because no day 14 peak-response samples were available, the repertoires could be characterized only after the peak T cell response. Spike-specific TCR breadth and depth rose significantly after two AZD1222 doses compared with day 0 and with MenACWY recipients. Most participants were white British and females outnumbered males, and the authors suggested that clonal diversity may have been underestimated.

From a lookup of the germline V gene (reference sequence), CDR1 and CDR2 are SGHNT and YYREEE. The V end loses 0 bases and the J end loses 8 bases, and a stretch of 14 bases separates them. The CDR3 covers 15 residues, taking in both the cysteine and the phenylalanine. CDR3 DNA is the only sequence kept; it has 45 bases, read in frame from the first base. The CDR3 regions of human TCRbeta chains were analyzed by immunosequencing. The original pipeline was this. Repertoire TCRs were matched against a reference library of SARS-CoV-2-specific TCRs generated with the MIRA antigen-specificity platform. Breadth meant the fraction of unique TCRs that were SARS-CoV-2-associated, whereas depth meant the fraction of total T cells that were SARS-CoV-2-associated. Using the MIRA data, every spike-specific TCR was mapped to the spike region that the TCR reacted to and assigned to either a CD4 or a CD8 class. Log10-transformed breadth and depth values were compared by one-way ANOVA with Sidak's multiple comparisons tests. TCRdb took this table from immuneACCESS and kept in-frame rearrangements with V and J called. Such tables lack part of the clones; where checked against another copy, unresolved V genes explain under half of the gap, and the rest is unexplained. V and J calls and clone size follow that table, whereas D and trimming were derived from the DNA. For this sample there are some 120,000 clones; roughly nine tenths appear just once. The top ten constitute 5% to 5.5% of the sample.

The label giving this sample's time point can be read as: baseline before first vaccination. Vaccinee samples came from UK trials COV001 and COV002, including a single-blind randomized controlled phase 2/3 trial of AZD1222 (ChAdOx1 nCoV-19) in healthy adults. Trial participant PBMC samples were collected at day 0 and day 28 after the second dose for TCRbeta chain sequencing. Details on this clone: Which antigen it targets is not known. Base qualities are missing; no much larger clone stands one base away.

The sample was peripheral blood, taken on day 0 of AZD1222 vaccination. This sequence was found in an adult in good health. The rearrangement combines TRBV5-4 with TRBJ1-4, and possibly TRBD1, on 5 matching bases. The bases are TGTGCCAGCAGCTTGGCAGGGCCCCTTGGCGAAAAACTGTTTTTT. Its translation is CASSLAGPLGEKLFF.